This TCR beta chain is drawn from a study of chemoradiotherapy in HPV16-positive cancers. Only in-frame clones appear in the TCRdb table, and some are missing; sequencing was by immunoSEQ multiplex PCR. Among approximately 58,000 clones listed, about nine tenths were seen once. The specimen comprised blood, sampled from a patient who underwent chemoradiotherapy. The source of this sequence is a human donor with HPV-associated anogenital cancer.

The CDR3 protein is CASSLRVTEAFF. CDR3 nucleotide sequence: TGTGCCAGCAGCTTGAGGGTCACTGAAGCTTTCTTT. The chain has TRBV5-6 and TRBJ1-1; D unresolved. This CDR3 region has 12 residues. With 1 base removed from V and 4 bases from J, the gap between germline ends came to 5 bases. CDR1 SGHDT and CDR2 YYEEEE come from the germline V gene.